One and the same sample provided the 10 T cell receptor beta chains below, sequenced in a study of blood T cell repertoires in COVID-19. Only in-frame clones appear in the TCRdb table, and some are missing; sequencing was by immunoSEQ multiplex PCR. The sample lists under 200,000 clones, approximately 90% occurring once. Sequencing input: peripheral blood. Receptors were obtained from a middle-aged man with active or convalescent COVID-19.

The chain combines TRBV5-1 with TRBJ1-4; 7 nucleotides line up with TRBD1. The V gene's germline CDR1 is SGHRS and CDR2 YFSETQ. This CDR3 has 14 amino acids. With 4 bases clipped from V and 6 bases from J, the junction kept 6 bases outside the gene matches. The CDR3 bases are TGCGCCAGCAGCCCGGGACAGACTTATGAAAAACTGTTTTTT. Translation gives CASSPGQTYEKLFF.

This clone has a handful of counts. The chain uses TRBV14 and TRBJ1-1; 9 nucleotides line up with TRBD1. Germline V gene data show CDR1 as SGHDN and CDR2 as FVKESK. J was trimmed by 1 base and V by 2 bases; bases with no gene match: 5. The CDR3 is 16 amino acids. CDR3 in DNA: TGTGCCAGCAGCCAAATTGTGGGACAGGGGAACACTGAAGCTTTCTTT. It specifies CASSQIVGQGNTEAFF.

The rearrangement links TRBV4-2 to TRBJ2-1, with D hard to call. Deletions cut 6 bases from V and 0 bases from J, with 12 bases between. Germline lookup yields CDR1 LGHNA and CDR2 YNFKEQ. This CDR3 spans 15 amino acids. The CDR3 loop reads CASSADSDSYNEQFF. DNA for the CDR3: TGTGCCAGCAGTGCTGACTCAGACTCCTACAATGAGCAGTTCTTC.

The rearrangement joins TRBV18 to TRBJ1-1; D not resolved. Germline-derived CDR1 and CDR2 are KGHSH and LQKENI. Trimming removed 4 bases from V and 0 bases from J, with 6 bases in between. The CDR3 has 13 residues. CDR3 sequence (DNA): TGTGCCAGCTCACAGCGTTTGAACACTGAAGCTTTCTTT. It yields the protein CASSQRLNTEAFF.

This sequence joins TRBV24-1 and TRBJ2-3; tentative D call: TRBD2 (6 bases). The CDR3 has 11 amino acids. Trimming took 4 bases from V and 11 from J, leaving 9 bases between them. Germline V gives CDR1 KGHDR, CDR2 SFDVKD. The CDR3 here is CATSEEGGQYF. DNA of the CDR3: TGTGCCACCAGTGAGGAGGGTGGGCAGTATTTT.

V and J are TRBV7-9 and TRBJ2-3, with D possibly matching TRBD1 (6 bases). Per the germline V gene, CDR1 is SEHNR and CDR2 is FQNEAQ (reference sequence). This CDR3 is built from 16 residues. Trimming left V 2 bases short and J 5 bases short, with 17 bases between. CDR3 protein: CASSLLRSGAVDTQYF. Here the CDR3 DNA reads TGTGCCAGCAGCTTATTACGGTCAGGGGCCGTAGATACGCAGTATTTT.

The chain carries TRBV28 and TRBJ1-4; 7 nucleotides match TRBD1. This CDR3 spans 16 amino acids. The J segment lost 5 bases and the V segment lost 6 bases, leaving 12 bases of the junction unmatched. In germline, CDR1 is MDHEN, CDR2 SYDVKM. CDR3 region: CASSFPSTGRNEKLFF. In DNA, the CDR3 is TGTGCCAGCAGCTTTCCCTCGACAGGGCGGAATGAAAAACTGTTTTTT. Filled out from reference TRBV28 and TRBJ1-4, the complete variable domain reads DVKVTQSSRYLVKRTGEKVFLECVQDMDHENMFWYRQDPGLGLRLIYFSYDVKMKEKGDIPEGYSVSREKKERFSLILESASTNQTSMYLCASSFPSTGRNEKLFFGSGTQLSVL.

This clone showed up many times. This chain links TRBV5-5 with TRBJ1-1, with D perhaps matching TRBD1 (5 bases). The CDR3 is made up of 17 amino acids. V gave up 0 bases and J gave up 0 bases, with 15 bases separating them. Germline CDR1 reads SGHKS; CDR2 reads YYEKEE (reference sequence). The CDR3 DNA reads TGTGCCAGCAGCTTGGTGCCAGGGATTTTAATGAACACTGAAGCTTTCTTT. Translation: CASSLVPGILMNTEAFF.

V usage is TRBV30 and J usage is TRBJ1-4, with unresolved D. V shed 5 bases and J shed 7 bases, with 20 bases lying between them. The CDR3 is 15 amino acids. The germline V gene has CDR1 GTSNPN and CDR2 SVGIG (reference sequence). This chain's CDR3 is CAWSFRAGIAEKLFF. CDR3 nucleotide sequence: TGTGCCTGGTCCTTCCGTGCGGGGATTGCTGAAAAACTGTTTTTT.

The sample holds one count of this clone. This chain links TRBV5-6 with TRBJ1-3, with D possibly being TRBD1 (5 bases). V was cut by 0 bases and J by 4 bases, with 11 bases left in between. The CDR3 contains 15 residues. Germline assignment: CDR1 SGHDT and CDR2 YYEEEE. CDR3 in amino acids: CASSLAGSWGNTIYF. CDR3 nucleotides: TGTGCCAGCAGCTTGGCAGGGTCATGGGGAAACACCATATATTTT.